The next 13 T cell receptor beta chains were all read from a single sample in a study of post-analysis software for immune sequencing data. Study conclusions and caveats: The five TRBV segments detected at higher frequency in patients than in controls included TRBV5-6, TRBV5-1 and TRBV20-1.

No antigen has been identified for these receptors. Included in the TCR beta cDNA libraries were unique molecular identifiers. One entry per CDR3 protein results from TCRdb running MiXCR on the PCR reads. The sample records about 200,000 distinct CDR3 sequences, 25% to 30% being singletons. Sequencing used blood. The receptor source for this set is a girl aged 2-17 years with multiple sclerosis.

J is TRBJ2-7 and V is TRBV6-6; tentative D call: TRBD2 (6 bases). The DNA end lines up better with TRBJ2-5; the J call may be wrong. The CDR3 consists of 13 residues. From germline, CDR1 is MNHNY and CDR2 SVGAGI (reference sequence). CDR3 sequence (DNA): TGTGCCAGCAGTTACCAGCTAGCGGAGACCCAGTACTTC. Residues: CASSYQLAETQYF.

The V and J genes are TRBV20-1 and TRBJ2-5, with D possibly being TRBD1 (6 bases). Trimming pared 3 bases from V and 0 bases from J, leaving 8 bases between. Germline values: CDR1 DFQATT, CDR2 SNEGSKA (reference sequence). This CDR3 is built from 13 residues. The chain's CDR3 is CSARRGNQETQYF. The CDR3 bases are TGCAGTGCTAGGAGGGGGAACCAAGAGACCCAGTACTTC.

Notes on this clonotype: A much larger clonotype is one base distant, so this may be a read error. The chain employs TRBV20-1 and TRBJ1-3; possible D gene TRBD1, 6 bases. Trimming took off 5 bases at V and 3 bases at J, with 20 bases between the two ends. CDR3 length: 16 amino acids. Germline V lookup: CDR1 DFQATT, CDR2 SNEGSKA (reference sequence). CDR3 nucleotide sequence: TGCAGTGCTTCGAATGCTGAAAGGGGGGATGGAAACACCATATATTTT. Its translation: CSASNAERGDGNTIYF.

This clonotype was seen once. A much larger clonotype is one base distant, so this may be a read error. V is TRBV15 and J is TRBJ2-1; maybe TRBD2 (6 bases). Trimming took 0 bases from V and 10 from J, leaving 16 bases between them. Germline V gene data show CDR1 as LNHNV and CDR2 as YYDKDF (reference sequence). CDR3 length: 15 amino acids. CDR3 region: CATSRDAGGTGEQFF. CDR3 bases: TGTGCCACCAGCAGAGACGCTGGAGGGACGGGCGAGCAGTTCTTC.

The chain recombines TRBV19 with TRBJ2-1; TRBD2 is a possible D gene (6 bases). The V gene lost 1 base and the J gene lost 15 bases, with 16 bases spanning the gap. Germline V lookup: CDR1 LNHDA, CDR2 SQIVND (reference sequence). CDR3 length: 13 amino acids. The DNA of the CDR3 is TGTGCCAGTAGTATAGCACCGAGCGGGCATACGTTCTTC. Translating gives CASSIAPSGHTFF.

This clonotype was seen a handful of times. The chain employs TRBV5-1 and TRBJ2-7, with 8 bases that match TRBD1. The junction had 7 bases not matched to a gene; V was cut back by 7 bases and J by 1 base. This CDR3 spans 14 amino acids. Germline values: CDR1 SGHRS, CDR2 YFSETQ. The CDR3 nucleotides read TGCGCCAGCTCCCTGGACAGGGAATCCTACGAGCAGTACTTC. Translated, it gives CASSLDRESYEQYF.

This clonotype came up a few times. A much larger clone lies one base from this, so it may be a read error. The rearrangement uses TRBV5-1 and TRBJ2-7; tentative D call: TRBD2 (5 bases). V was trimmed by 1 base and J by 6 bases, leaving 11 bases between them. Germline V lookup: CDR1 SGHRS, CDR2 YFSETQ. This CDR3 contains 13 residues. The CDR3 region is CASSLTAETEQYF. The CDR3 DNA reads TGCGCCAGCAGCTTGACAGCGGAGACCGAGCAGTACTTC.

This clonotype was picked up a small number of times. This may arise from a read error, as a much more abundant clone is one base away. It is unclear where the CDR3 begins or ends on the DNA, so no DNA is shown, and the CDR3 is as TCRdb lists it. This rearrangement joins TRBV12-3 or TRBV12-4 to TRBJ1-6. The CDR3 extends over 15 residues, inclusive of both ends. CDR3 residues: CASSFDWAGGSPPHF.

This rearrangement joins TRBV5-1 to TRBJ2-1, with a possible D match to TRBD2 (6 bases). This CDR3 contains 16 residues. Per germline, CDR1 SGHRS and CDR2 YFSETQ. V was pared by 4 bases and J by 3 bases, with 17 bases between. CDR3 in amino acids: CASSRRTGLGYNEQFF. CDR3 nucleotides: TGCGCCAGCAGCCGAAGGACGGGACTCGGCTACAATGAGCAGTTCTTC.

The CDR3 sequence: CASSSGTGGIRKLFF. The CDR3 DNA reads as TGTGCCAGCAGCTCGGGAACAGGGGGGATCCGAAAACTGTTTTTT. This chain links TRBV7-2 with TRBJ1-4; 8 nucleotides align to TRBD1. Germline lookup yields CDR1 SGHTA and CDR2 FQGNSA. The CDR3 totals 15 residues. The V segment lost 4 bases and the J segment 10 bases; nucleotides outside the gene matches: 11.

This clonotype appeared a single time. The chain recombines TRBV7-9 with TRBJ2-1; no definite D call. The germline V gene encodes CDR1 SEHNR and CDR2 FQNEAQ (reference sequence). CDR3 length equals 14 residues. Deletions cut 1 base from V and 13 bases from J, with 17 bases between. Written as DNA, the CDR3 is TGTGCCAGCAGCTTAGGTGGGAACCAAGAGACCCAGTTCTTC. Translating gives CASSLGGNQETQFF.

This clonotype was recorded at least ten times. The V and J genes are TRBV6-5 and TRBJ1-1; D call uncertain. CDR3 length equals 13 residues. V was clipped by 2 bases and J by 3 bases, with 7 bases between them. Germline V CDR1 and CDR2: MNHEY, SVGAGI. The CDR3 nucleotides are TGTGCCAGCAGTTACACGCGAGACACTGAAGCTTTCTTT. Amino acids: CASSYTRDTEAFF.

This chain connects TRBV6-6 to TRBJ1-6; D is possibly TRBD1 (6 bases). Germline CDR1 and CDR2: MNHNY and SVGAGI (reference sequence). This CDR3 has 14 residues. The germline V and J ends were trimmed by 4 bases and 10 bases, with 14 bases remaining between them. CDR3 amino acids: CASSSDSSVSPLHF. In DNA form, the CDR3 reads TGTGCCAGCAGTTCGGACAGTTCGGTCTCACCCCTCCACTTT.